This TCR beta chain was captured by sequencing in a study of cytomegalovirus exposure and HLA in healthy donors. In the case of this clone: What it binds is unknown.

The CDR3 spans 14 residues. Germline values: CDR1 GTSNPN, CDR2 SVGIG (reference sequence). Trimming stripped 2 bases from V and 6 bases from J, with 15 bases between. The PCR made use of 60 Vbeta and 13 Jbeta primers. Profiling relied on immunoSEQ multiplex PCR, and the TCRdb table lists in-frame clones only, not all of them. The sample includes over 100,000 clones, around 80% of them seen just once. Points from the study as a whole: Accounts indicate the classifier identified cytomegalovirus status with strong specificity and sensitivity. Earlier results showed most TCR beta V segments being productive about 90% or about 30% of the time.

The receptor was isolated from a female donor in good health and CMV-seronegative. The sample consisted of PBMCs. The chain combines TRBV30 with TRBJ2-3, with D hard to call. The CDR3 spells CAWSLLSPTDTQYF. The DNA for the CDR3 is TGTGCCTGGAGTCTACTTTCCCCAACGGATACGCAGTATTTT.